The sequence of this TCR beta chain was determined in a study of OX40 agonist ivuxolimab in advanced cancers. Across the whole study: The study treated patients with ivuxolimab, an agonistic anti-OX40 (CD134) antibody. Eligibility rules accepted prior anti-PD-1, anti-PD-L1 or anti-CTLA-4 therapy, and around 43% had some. Cohort: about 80% men, mean age 60, aged about 23 to 79.

The assay was immunoSEQ multiplex PCR, and TCRdb's table has in-frame clones only and misses some. There are roughly 12,000 clones in the sample; roughly 77% occur only once, and under 30% lies in the top ten. Comments on this clone: Its antigen remains unknown.

Trimming left V 0 bases short and J 1 base short, with 9 bases between. Germline assignment: CDR1 MGHRA and CDR2 YSYEKL. The CDR3 covers 15 residues. Study results and caveats: Dose levels from 0.1 to 3.0 mg/kg saw CD4+ and CD8+ blood T cells expand clonally by week 6.

This specimen was CD4+ or CD8+ T cells sorted from blood, taken in a trial of the OX40 agonist ivuxolimab. The rearrangement joins TRBV4-1 to TRBJ1-1, with D unresolved. The TCR was taken from an adult with an advanced solid tumor such as melanoma, head and neck, liver or kidney cancer. CDR3 nucleotides: TGCGCCAGCAGCCAAGATAGTGGCAGGAACACTGAAGCTTTCTTT. Its protein is CASSQDSGRNTEAFF.